This TCR beta chain appears in the sequencing data of a study of regulatory T cells in long-lasting Graves disease. Sample time point: persistent/refractory GD, antithyroid drugs over 5 years with positive TRAb. The authors made the TCR library using RNA they extracted from PBMCs. Building the TCR beta libraries relied on iRepertoire HTBI primers, and CDR3 regions underwent Arm-PCR. TCRdb re-analysed the multiplex PCR reads in MiXCR, keeping a single row per CDR3 protein. The sample includes roughly 300,000 distinct CDR3 sequences, approximately 20% seen only once; the top ten take roughly three fifths. This clonotype has just one count. Antigen specificity is unknown. Points from the study as a whole: Accuracy might have suffered from few samples.

Germline CDR1 SNHLY, CDR2 FYNNEI. CDR3 size: 16 residues. Trimming removed 4 bases from V and 4 bases from J; junction bases left unmatched: 3. The V and J genes are TRBV2 and TRBJ2-1; 14 positions match TRBD2. Sequencing used peripheral blood mononuclear cells (PBMCs), obtained when the disease was refractory, from a patient treated with antithyroid drugs. This TCR was recovered from a female donor with Graves disease. In nucleotides, the CDR3 is TGTGCCAGCAGTGGACTAGCGGGAGGGCCTTACAATGAGCAGTTCTTC. Its translation is CASSGLAGGPYNEQFF.